Below, 28 T cell receptor beta chains from the same sample are listed, as sequenced in a study of HIV-infected children after antiretroviral therapy interruption. RNA-based 3' RACE libraries used unique molecular identifiers. TCRdb itself ran the 3' RACE reads through MiXCR, one entry per CDR3 protein. Of about 15,000 distinct CDR3 sequences in the sample, approximately 3% are singletons; the top ten hold about 4.9%. Treatment described: PENTA 11 planned treatment interruption arm or continuous ART arm. This sample comprised CD45RA+ CD4+ T cells from PBMCs, obtained from a donor given antiretroviral therapy, either interrupted or continuous. Subset: naive CD4+ CD45RA+ CD45RO- T cells. The receptor set was obtained from a child aged 2 to 17 with HIV.

There are many counts of this clonotype. V gene TRBV23-1 combines with J gene TRBJ1-5, with unresolved D. TRBV23-1 is noted as an ORF with a role that remains uncertain. The CDR3 consists of 14 residues. Trimming pared 9 bases from V and 2 bases from J, leaving 14 bases between. CDR3 amino acids: CARRKTYCNQPQHF. The CDR3 coding sequence is TGCGCCAGAAGGAAAACATACTGCAATCAGCCCCAGCATTTT.

This clonotype was detected many times. This chain uses TRBV7-9 with TRBJ2-1; TRBD2 aligns across 8 bases. CDR1 and CDR2 (germline): SEHNR, FQNEAQ (reference sequence). V was clipped by 8 bases and J by 10 bases; unmatched bases: 10. The CDR3 consists of 13 residues. In nucleotides, the CDR3 is TGTGCCAGCGTAAGGACTAGCCCCTCGGAGCAGTTCTTC. Residues: CASVRTSPSEQFF.

The V and J genes are TRBV2 and TRBJ1-2, with D unclear. The length of the CDR3 is 12 residues. Trimming took 1 base from V and 4 from J, leaving 4 bases between them. In germline, CDR1 is SNHLY, CDR2 FYNNEI. The CDR3 spells CASSEDGYGYTF. The CDR3, as DNA: TGTGCCAGCAGTGAAGATGGCTATGGCTACACCTTC. The full variable domain, its missing parts supplied by reference TRBV2 and TRBJ1-2, is EPEVTQTPSHQVTQMGQEVILRCVPISNHLYFYWYRQILGQKVEFLVSFYNNEISEKSEIFDDQFSVERPDGSNFTLKIRSTKLEDSAMYFCASSEDGYGYTFGSGTRLTVV.

This clonotype was counted many times. This chain links TRBV2 with TRBJ1-5; no firm D call. The CDR3 length is 15 residues. Looked up from germline, CDR1 is SNHLY and CDR2 is FYNNEI. V lost 3 bases and J 7 bases, leaving 16 bases between the germline ends. CDR3 DNA: TGTGCCAGCAGTGAGTCCCACGGTTCTGTCCAGCCCCAGCATTTT. Protein: CASSESHGSVQPQHF.

This clonotype occurred many times. The V gene is TRBV14, the J gene TRBJ2-5; no clear D. Trimming left V 3 bases short and J 2 bases short, with 7 bases between. This CDR3 is 13 amino acids long. Per the germline V gene, CDR1 is SGHDN and CDR2 is FVKESK. CDR3 protein: CASSHPSQETQYF. CDR3 nucleotide sequence: TGTGCCAGCAGCCATCCTTCTCAAGAGACCCAGTACTTC.

This clonotype was observed many times. This chain uses TRBV5-1 with TRBJ2-1, with TRBD2 identical over 11 bases. This CDR3 has 16 residues. Germline V CDR1 and CDR2: SGHRS, YFSETQ. Trimming took 4 bases from V and 5 from J; bases not matched to a gene: 8. The DNA for the CDR3 is TGCGCCAGCAGCCCCCCCACTAGCGGGGGTAACAATGAGCAGTTCTTC. Amino acids: CASSPPTSGGNNEQFF.

In this sample, this clonotype turned up many times. The chain has TRBV9 and TRBJ2-3; D call uncertain. Deletions cut 0 bases from V and 0 bases from J, with 14 bases between. The germline CDR1 and CDR2 sequences are SGDLS and YYNGEE. The length of the CDR3 is 17 residues. As DNA, the CDR3 is TGTGCCAGCAGCGTAGGGGTTGGTGGTTATAGCACAGATACGCAGTATTTT. This translates into CASSVGVGGYSTDTQYF.

This clonotype was observed at least ten times. The chain recombines TRBV29-1 with TRBJ2-1; a weak D match, TRBD1 (5 bases). The CDR3 covers 13 residues. The germline V and J ends were trimmed by 6 bases and 8 bases, with 17 bases remaining between them. The germline gives CDR1 SQVTM, CDR2 ANQGSEA. CDR3: CSVEKTGGHEQFF. CDR3 nucleotide sequence: TGCAGCGTCGAAAAAACAGGTGGACATGAGCAGTTCTTC.

V gene TRBV6-5 combines with J gene TRBJ1-1; no clear D gene. V lost 2 bases and J 0 bases, leaving 4 bases between the germline ends. Germline V CDR1 and CDR2: MNHEY, SVGAGI. The CDR3 is 13 amino acids. The CDR3 reads CASSYTVNTEAFF. The CDR3 DNA follows: TGTGCCAGCAGTTACACGGTGAACACTGAAGCTTTCTTT.

This clonotype was recorded many times. A junction boundary mismatches the germline segment, possibly from a read error. The chain joins TRBV2 to TRBJ2-5; D remains ambiguous. Germline V gene data show CDR1 as SNHLY and CDR2 as FYNNEI. The CDR3 extends over 14 amino acids. The CDR3 nucleotides read TGTGTCAGCAGGCTAGACTCTCTCCAAGAGACCCAGTACTTC. It yields the protein CVSRLDSLQETQYF.

This clonotype has ten or more counts. The gene calls are TRBV6-6 and TRBJ1-5; no firm D call. The CDR3 runs to 15 residues. Germline lookup yields CDR1 MNHNY and CDR2 SVGAGI (reference sequence). The V gene lost 6 bases and the J gene lost 0 bases, with 12 bases spanning the gap. The CDR3: CASRSIGISNQPQHF. In DNA form, the CDR3 reads TGTGCCAGCAGATCCATCGGGATTAGCAATCAGCCCCAGCATTTT.

This clonotype is termed medium-sized. The chain is built from TRBV6-1 and TRBJ2-2, with 9 bases lining up with TRBD1. The V and J ends lost 5 bases and 4 bases, in that order; junction bases with no gene match: 5. Germline V gives CDR1 MNHNS, CDR2 SASEGT. This CDR3 is built from 15 residues. CDR3 sequence: CASSTRDRATGELFF. DNA for the CDR3: TGTGCCAGCAGTACCCGGGACAGGGCCACCGGGGAGCTGTTTTTT.

Ten or more counts support this clonotype. V and J are TRBV12-3 or TRBV12-4 and TRBJ1-5; a possible D gene is TRBD1 (6 bases). The CDR3 loop spans 16 amino acids. Trimming removed 3 bases at V and 3 bases at J, with 15 bases between. DNA for the CDR3: TGTGCCAGCAGTTTGAGGGGGAGGGAGATCAATCAGCCCCAGCATTTT. This sequence encodes CASSLRGREINQPQHF.

This clonotype was seen ten or more times. The genes are TRBV7-2 and TRBJ2-3, with D perhaps assigned TRBD1 or TRBD2 (5 bases each). V was pared by 3 bases and J by 3 bases, with 10 bases between. Germline-derived CDR1 and CDR2 are SGHTA and FQGNSA. CDR3 size: 14 residues. The CDR3 sequence is CASSFGAGTDTQYF. The CDR3 bases are TGTGCCAGCAGCTTCGGGGCCGGGACAGATACGCAGTATTTT. The variable domain in full, with the rest retrieved from reference TRBV7-2 and TRBJ2-3, is GAGVSQSPSNKVTEKGKDVELRCDPISGHTALYWYRQSLGQGLEFLIYFQGNSAPDKSGLPSDRFSAERTGGSVSTLTIQRTQQEDSAVYLCASSFGAGTDTQYFGPGTRLTVL.

This clonotype was detected ten times or more. J is TRBJ2-3 and V is TRBV10-3, with 8 nucleotides matching TRBD2. V lost 4 bases and J lost 5; bases outside the gene matches: 5. Germline V gene lookup returns CDR1 ENHRY and CDR2 SYGVKD. The CDR3 runs to 14 residues. CDR3 residues: CAISAGGRLDTQYF. Written as DNA, the CDR3 is TGTGCCATCAGTGCGGGGGGGCGGTTAGATACGCAGTATTTT.

This clonotype was picked up many times. The CDR3 DNA reads TGCAGTGCTAGCCACGGGACATTCCAAGAGACCCAGTACTTC. Protein product: CSASHGTFQETQYF. The chain couples TRBV20-1 to TRBJ2-5, with D maybe TRBD1 (6 bases). The CDR3 covers 14 residues. Per germline, CDR1 DFQATT and CDR2 SNEGSKA (reference sequence). Trimming left V 3 bases short and J 1 base short, with 12 bases between.

This clonotype was counted many times. The rearrangement uses TRBV27 and TRBJ2-1, with 9 positions matching TRBD2. Germline-derived CDR1 and CDR2 are MNHEY and SMNVEV (reference sequence). The CDR3 spans 14 residues. J gave up 3 bases and V 8 bases, and 5 bases lay outside the gene matches. The CDR3 DNA follows: TGTGCCAGCTTCCGGACTAGCGTCTACAATGAGCAGTTCTTC. Its translation: CASFRTSVYNEQFF.

This clonotype showed up many times. The chain joins TRBV7-9 to TRBJ2-1; 7 bases fit TRBD2. The junction had 13 bases not matched to a gene; V was cut back by 5 bases and J by 0 bases. The CDR3 spans 18 residues. CDR1 is SEHNR, CDR2 FQNEAQ, per germline (reference sequence). The CDR3 loop is CASSPRVREGSSYNEQFF. The CDR3 DNA follows: TGTGCCAGCAGCCCCAGGGTGAGGGAGGGGAGCTCCTACAATGAGCAGTTCTTC.

This clonotype was detected many times. The V gene is TRBV6-5, the J gene TRBJ2-3, with D perhaps TRBD2 (5 bases). This CDR3 spans 13 amino acids. The germline gives CDR1 MNHEY, CDR2 SVGAGI. Deletions cut 5 bases from V and 5 bases from J, with 11 bases between. The CDR3, as DNA: TGTGCCAGCAGTGCTTTACGGGGAGATACGCAGTATTTT. Amino acids: CASSALRGDTQYF.

This clonotype was seen repeatedly, ten times or more. This chain joins TRBV4-1 and TRBJ2-7; D gene unclear. The CDR3 is 14 amino acids. The V and J ends lost 3 bases and 0 bases respectively, with 9 bases between them. CDR1 is MGHRA, CDR2 YSYEKL, per germline. This chain's CDR3 is CASSQTQSSYEQYF. The CDR3 nucleotides are TGCGCCAGCAGCCAGACCCAGAGCTCCTACGAGCAGTACTTC.

This clonotype has ten or more counts. The gene calls are TRBV24-1 and TRBJ2-1; the match to TRBD2 covers 9 bases. CDR1 and CDR2 (germline): KGHDR, SFDVKD. V dropped 9 bases and J dropped 0; count of bases not matched to a gene: 8. The CDR3 has 16 amino acids. The CDR3 spells CATGDSGGRSYNEQFF. The CDR3 DNA is TGTGCCACCGGAGATAGCGGGGGCCGCTCCTACAATGAGCAGTTCTTC.

There are many counts of this clonotype. The V and J genes are TRBV11-3 and TRBJ2-1, with 7 bases fitting TRBD2. This CDR3 has 12 amino acids. Germline assignment: CDR1 SGHNT and CDR2 YENEEA. V lost 5 bases and J lost 14; bases outside the gene matches: 9. The CDR3, as DNA: TGTGCCAGCAGCGGGACTATCCTTATAGAGTTCTTC. The encoded protein is CASSGTILIEFF.

The rearrangement joins TRBV28 to TRBJ2-7; 13 positions agree with TRBD2. This CDR3 spans 14 amino acids. V shed 3 bases and J 4 bases; nucleotides not matched to a gene: 0. Looked up from germline, CDR1 is MDHEN and CDR2 is SYDVKM. For the CDR3, the DNA is TGTGCCAGCAGTTTGGGACTAGCGGGGTACGAGCAGTACTTC. Translation gives CASSLGLAGYEQYF.

This clonotype was observed at least ten times. The V and J genes are TRBV6-2 or TRBV6-3 and TRBJ1-6; D not certain. Deletions cut 6 bases from V and 10 bases from J, with 19 bases between. The CDR3 has 15 amino acids. Germline V CDR1 and CDR2: MNHEY, SVGEGT. The CDR3 is CASSLPPRVNSPLHF. In DNA form, the CDR3 reads TGTGCCAGCAGCCTTCCTCCGAGGGTTAACTCACCCCTCCACTTT.

This clonotype has ten or more counts. The chain links TRBV9 to TRBJ2-7, with D unresolved. Between the trimmed V and J ends, which lost 4 bases and 6 bases, there was a span of 8 bases. The CDR3 consists of 11 residues. CDR1 SGDLS and CDR2 YYNGEE come from the germline V gene. CDR3 residues: CASSSRTEQYF. CDR3 bases: TGTGCCAGCAGCTCGCGTACCGAGCAGTACTTC.

This clonotype occurred many times. The chain combines TRBV12-5 with TRBJ1-1; TRBD1 is a possible D gene (6 bases). Trimming removed 6 bases from V and 7 bases from J, with 9 bases in between. The CDR3 is 11 residues long. Germline V gene lookup returns CDR1 LGHNT and CDR2 FRNRAP. The CDR3 DNA follows: TGTGCTAGTGGACGGACAGATGAAGCTTTCTTT. Translation gives CASGRTDEAFF.

This clonotype was seen repeatedly, ten times or more. V and J are TRBV6-6 and TRBJ1-1; weak D call: TRBD1 (5 bases). Trimming removed 1 base at V and 7 bases at J, with 19 bases between. The CDR3 spans 16 residues. Germline V gene data show CDR1 as MNHNY and CDR2 as SVGAGI (reference sequence). The CDR3 nucleotides read TGTGCCAGCAGTTACTGGGGTGGGGAAGCTCAGGGTGAAGCTTTCTTT. This codes for CASSYWGGEAQGEAFF.

By share, this clonotype ranks as medium-sized. The gene calls are TRBV5-4 and TRBJ1-1; D unresolved. The CDR3 extends over 14 amino acids. CDR1 is SGHNT, CDR2 YYREEE, per germline (reference sequence). V lost 2 bases and J lost 6, with 14 bases in between. CDR3 residues: CASSFLEAGAEAFF. CDR3 bases: TGTGCCAGCAGCTTTTTAGAAGCAGGCGCTGAAGCTTTCTTT.